These 12 T cell receptor beta chains originate from one sample sequenced in a study of CXCR3-negative and CXCR3-positive naive CD8 T cells. Study-wide findings and caveats: Against CXCR3-negative naive cells, CXCR3-positive naive cells showed more hydrophobic TRB CDR3s.

The antigens these receptors bind are not known. The TRB libraries of cDNA were built by UMI-labeled 5' RACE. TCRdb processed the 5' RACE reads again and assigns one entry to each CDR3 protein, with no DNA. The sample has some 54,000 distinct CDR3 sequences, and its top ten clones hold 0.53%. The source material was naive CXCR3+ CD8+ T cells from blood. Subset meaning: CD45RO-CCR7+CD27+CD95- naive CD8+ T cells expressing CXCR3 (TNR3+). The source of these receptors is a human donor in good health. Some clones in this sample may be carry-over from other donors' samples.

This rearrangement joins TRBV29-1 to TRBJ1-2; TCRdb proposes TRBD1, but this gene call is untestable without DNA. CDR1 is SQVTM, CDR2 ANQGSEA, per germline. The CDR3 has 12 amino acids. The CDR3: CSSLGGARGYTF.

V usage is TRBV6-2 or TRBV6-3 and J usage is TRBJ2-3; TCRdb names TRBD1, which stays unverified in the absence of DNA. The germline V gene encodes CDR1 MNHEY and CDR2 SVGEGT. The CDR3 extends over 16 amino acids. This CDR3 reads CASSPGPYSSSDTQYF.

The CDR3: CASSDRDFNEQYF. This sequence joins TRBV6-2 or TRBV6-3 and TRBJ2-7. The CDR3 is made up of 13 amino acids. Germline V gene data show CDR1 as MNHEY and CDR2 as SVGEGT.

The chain employs TRBV19 and TRBJ2-3; TCRdb's D call of TRBD1 is untestable without DNA. Germline CDR1 reads LNHDA; CDR2 reads SQIVND (reference sequence). The CDR3 totals 15 residues. The CDR3 loop is CASTEILGGTDTQYF.

This chain connects TRBV29-1 to TRBJ2-1. Germline CDR1 SQVTM, CDR2 ANQGSEA. This CDR3 spans 13 amino acids. CDR3 residues: CSVGLGVLHEQFF.

The chain employs TRBV4-3 and TRBJ2-1; TCRdb proposes TRBD2, but this gene call is untestable without DNA. CDR3 length equals 15 residues. The germline CDR1 and CDR2 sequences are LGHNA and YSLEER. The CDR3 region is CASSQNLGAYNEQFF.

CDR3 sequence: CASTRMRGFNQPQHF. The rearrangement links TRBV19 to TRBJ1-5. The CDR3 loop spans 15 amino acids. From germline, CDR1 is LNHDA and CDR2 SQIVND (reference sequence).

The gene calls are TRBV19 and TRBJ1-5; TCRdb designates TRBD1, a call that cannot be tested without DNA. Germline V gene data show CDR1 as LNHDA and CDR2 as SQIVND (reference sequence). The CDR3 is made up of 16 amino acids. The CDR3: CASSMVSGYSNQPQHF.

The V gene is TRBV7-8, the J gene TRBJ1-5; TCRdb designates TRBD1, a call that cannot be tested without DNA. Germline V lookup: CDR1 SGHVS, CDR2 FQNEAQ. This CDR3 spans 15 amino acids. The CDR3 spells CASSLSGAFHQPQHF.

The rearrangement links TRBV6-4 to TRBJ2-3; TCRdb returns TRBD1, unconfirmable since there is no DNA. The CDR3 is made up of 15 amino acids. The germline V gene has CDR1 MRHNA and CDR2 SNTAGT. This CDR3 reads CASSARDRDLDTQYF.

The rearrangement links TRBV20-1 to TRBJ1-1. Germline V gene lookup returns CDR1 DFQATT and CDR2 SNEGSKA (reference sequence). The CDR3 length is 12 residues. The CDR3 region is CSAGYIGTEAFF.

V gene TRBV11-2 combines with J gene TRBJ2-2; TCRdb lists TRBD2, though no DNA is available to test this call. Per the germline V gene, CDR1 is SGHAT and CDR2 is FQNNGV. This CDR3 is 15 amino acids long. The CDR3: CASSILAGGAGELFF.